Listed below are T cell receptor beta chains from one sample, sequenced in a study of early T cells in non-severe SARS-CoV-2 infection. MiXCR, run by TCRdb on the 5' RACE reads, gives a single entry per CDR3 protein. The sample lists roughly 75,000 distinct CDR3 sequences; approximately 11% were seen once. The specimen sequenced was whole blood. The receptor set was obtained from an adult who was a healthcare worker with PCR-confirmed SARS-CoV-2 infection or an uninfected control (not recorded which). Each CDR3 is given with its conserved first and last residue. A D gene is named only where the DNA matches it firmly. Not every row has a clone size; where given, it reads once, few, many or a size class.

d_call	clone_size	v_call	j_call	cdr3_nt	cdr3_aa
TRBD2	many	TRBV4-1	TRBJ2-1	TGCGCCAGCAGCCAAGAATGGGGGGGGTACAATGAGCAGTTCTTC	CASSQEWGGYNEQFF
TRBD1	NA	TRBV6-2/TRBV6-3	TRBJ2-7	TGTGCCAGCAGTTACTTGATCGGACAGGGGTCCTACGAGCAGTACTTC	CASSYLIGQGSYEQYF
NA	NA	TRBV7-2	TRBJ1-2	TGTGCCAGCAGCCCTCAACCGGACTATGGCTACACCTTC	CASSPQPDYGYTF
NA	NA	TRBV20-1	TRBJ2-5	TGCAGTGCTCCAGAAGAGACCCAGTACTTC	CSAPEETQYF
TRBD1	many	TRBV6-2/TRBV6-3	TRBJ2-1	TGTGCCAGCACCTACCTCATACCGGGACAGGGTTTCTATGAGCAGTTCTTC	CASTYLIPGQGFYEQFF
NA	many	TRBV7-2	TRBJ1-2	TGTGCCAGCAGCCTGACCCCCCCGGACAACTATGGCTACACCTTC	CASSLTPPDNYGYTF
NA	NA	TRBV12-3/TRBV12-4	TRBJ1-2	TGTGCCAGCAGTCTTTCCGAGGGGGATGGCTACACCTTC	CASSLSEGDGYTF
NA	few	TRBV3-1	TRBJ2-7	TGTGCCAGCAGCCAACCCGGGACCACCTACGAGCAGTACTTC	CASSQPGTTYEQYF
TRBD2	NA	TRBV3-1	TRBJ2-5	TGTGCCAGCAGCCCGAGCGGGGTGAAGACCCAGTACTTC	CASSPSGVKTQYF
NA	few	TRBV11-2	TRBJ2-5	TGTGCCAGCAGCCCCGCTCCGTACCAAGAGACCCAGTACTTC	CASSPAPYQETQYF
TRBD1	few	TRBV5-6	TRBJ2-7	TGTGCCAGCAGCTTGGGACAGGGCCACTACGAGCAGTACTTC	CASSLGQGHYEQYF
NA	many	TRBV5-4	TRBJ2-1	TGTGCCAGCAGCTTAGTGGAGTACAATGAGCAGTTCTTC	CASSLVEYNEQFF
NA	many	TRBV20-1	TRBJ2-7	TGCAGTGCCGTGGGGGTAGGCGTTTCCTACGAGCAGTACTTC	CSAVGVGVSYEQYF
NA	few	TRBV3-1	TRBJ2-1	TGTGCCAGCAGCCAGAACAGGGGAGGGGTTTACAATGAGCAGTTCTTC	CASSQNRGGVYNEQFF
TRBD2	many	TRBV9	TRBJ2-3	TGTGCCAGCAGCGAGGGGATAGCGGGGGGGCCGGATACGCAGTATTTT	CASSEGIAGGPDTQYF
NA	NA	TRBV18	TRBJ1-2	TGTGCCAGCTCACCACCAGGGGGGAGCTATGGCTACACCTTC	CASSPPGGSYGYTF
TRBD2	few	TRBV3-1	TRBJ2-7	TGTGCCAGCAGCCAGATCTTAGCGGGGGGACGCGAGCAGTACTTC	CASSQILAGGREQYF
TRBD1	few	TRBV13	TRBJ2-5	TGTGCCAGCAGCCCTCGGACAGGGGAAGAGACCCAGTACTTC	CASSPRTGEETQYF
TRBD2	few	TRBV29-1	TRBJ2-4	TGCAGCGTTGAAGTGGGTAGCGGGGGGAACATTCAGTACTTC	CSVEVGSGGNIQYF
TRBD2	NA	TRBV9	TRBJ2-1	TGTGCCAGCAGCGTAGAACCCCCAGCGGGGGGGTACAATGAGCAGTTCTTC	CASSVEPPAGGYNEQFF
NA	few	TRBV6-6	TRBJ1-3	TGTGCCAGCTCACAGGGCCACTCTGGAAACACCATATATTTT	CASSQGHSGNTIYF
TRBD2	NA	TRBV7-3	TRBJ2-1	TGTGCCAGCAGCTTGATGGGACTAGCGGGGGGTATCAATGAGCAGTTCTTC	CASSLMGLAGGINEQFF
TRBD1	NA	TRBV7-9	TRBJ1-2	TGTGCCAGCAGCTTAATAGCGGGACAGGGGTCCGGCTACACCTTC	CASSLIAGQGSGYTF
NA	few	TRBV29-1	TRBJ1-1	TGCAGCGCTCCGGGGACAGAAGCTTTCTTT	CSAPGTEAFF
NA	many	TRBV2	TRBJ2-7	TGTGCCAGCAGTGAAGGGAGCCTATCCTACGAGCAGTACTTC	CASSEGSLSYEQYF
NA	few	TRBV29-1	TRBJ1-1	TGCAGCGTTGACTGGGGTCAAGACACTGAAGCTTTCTTT	CSVDWGQDTEAFF
TRBD1	many	TRBV6-2/TRBV6-3	TRBJ1-2	TGTGCCAGCAGTTACGGTGGGACAGGAGGGTCCGGCTACACCTTC	CASSYGGTGGSGYTF
NA	few	TRBV7-6	TRBJ2-1	TGTGCCAGCAGCACGGGACAAGTAGTGCAGTTCTTC	CASSTGQVVQFF
NA	few	TRBV6-5	TRBJ2-7	TGTGCCAGCAGTTACAAAGGGACACCAACCTACGAGCAGTACTTC	CASSYKGTPTYEQYF
TRBD1	many	TRBV10-2	TRBJ1-1	TGCGCCAGCAGTGAGTCTGGGACAGTCGGAACTGAAGCTTTCTTT	CASSESGTVGTEAFF
NA	many	TRBV6-1	TRBJ2-7	TGTGCCAGCAGTGAAGCCCCTAGCTCCTACGAGCAGTACTTC	CASSEAPSSYEQYF
NA	few	TRBV7-9	TRBJ1-1	TGTGCCAGCAGCTCCCCCGGGACAATCGAAGCTTTCTTT	CASSSPGTIEAFF
NA	few	TRBV25-1	TRBJ2-7	TGTGCCAGCAGTGAACCCGGGGCCTACGAGCAGTACTTC	CASSEPGAYEQYF
NA	NA	TRBV15	TRBJ2-1	TGTGCCACCAGCAGAGATCTTCAGGGGATCAATGAGCAGTTCTTC	CATSRDLQGINEQFF
TRBD1	NA	TRBV20-1	TRBJ1-1	TGCGGTGCTAGACCCCCGGACAGGGGGCTGGCAAGCACTGAAGCTTTCTTT	CGARPPDRGLASTEAFF
NA	many	TRBV3-1	TRBJ2-1	TGTGCCAGCAGCCAAGCAGTTGGCAATGAGCAGTTCTTC	CASSQAVGNEQFF
NA	NA	TRBV24-1	TRBJ2-1	TGTGCCACCAGTGATCCACCAACTAGAGGCAATGAGCAGTTCTTC	CATSDPPTRGNEQFF
TRBD1	NA	TRBV6-1	TRBJ1-2	TGTGCCAGCCCCGGGACAGGGGTCTATGGCTACACCTTC	CASPGTGVYGYTF
TRBD2	NA	TRBV7-3	TRBJ2-5	TGTGCCAGCAGCCCAGACGGGACTAGCGGATCGGAGACCCAGTACTTC	CASSPDGTSGSETQYF
TRBD1	many	TRBV3-1	TRBJ2-7	TGTGCCAGCAGCCAAGGACAGGGTGACGAGCAGTACTTC	CASSQGQGDEQYF
NA	few	TRBV6-2/TRBV6-3	TRBJ1-5	TGTGCCAGCAGTAATAATCAGCCCCAGCATTTT	CASSNNQPQHF
NA	NA	TRBV18	TRBJ2-5	TGTGCCAGCTCACCAGCCCGCCAAGAGACCCAGTACTTC	CASSPARQETQYF
NA	NA	TRBV6-1	TRBJ1-6	TGTGCCAGCAGTGAAACAGAAAGAGTATCCTATAATTCACCCCTCCACTTT	CASSETERVSYNSPLHF
TRBD1	few	TRBV5-8	TRBJ1-1	TGTGCCAGCAGCTTAAGACAGGGCCGTACACTTGAAGCTTTCTTT	CASSLRQGRTLEAFF
NA	NA	TRBV29-1	TRBJ2-3	TGCAGCGTTGAGGGCGGGCGGGGAAACACAGATACGCAGTATTTT	CSVEGGRGNTDTQYF
TRBD1	NA	TRBV29-1	TRBJ2-1	TGCAGCGTTGGCGTCCGGACAGGGGGCCGGGATGAGCAGTTCTTC	CSVGVRTGGRDEQFF
TRBD2	many	TRBV12-3/TRBV12-4	TRBJ2-5	TGTGCCAGCACTCTAGCGGGGGCTGGAGAGACCCAGTACTTC	CASTLAGAGETQYF
NA	few	TRBV7-9	TRBJ1-1	TGTGCCAGCAGCTCCACCGGACAGCAGAACACTGAAGCTTTCTTT	CASSSTGQQNTEAFF
TRBD1	many	TRBV20-1	TRBJ1-5	TGCAGTGCCACACAGGGGGGTCAAAATCAGCCCCAGCATTTT	CSATQGGQNQPQHF
NA	many	TRBV27	TRBJ2-1	TGTGCCAGCAGTATAGGCGGGACCTCACGTGAGCAGTTCTTC	CASSIGGTSREQFF
NA	many	TRBV2	TRBJ2-1	TGTGCCAGCAGTGAAGCGAGGGGCCTAGCGTCTGAGCAGTTCTTC	CASSEARGLASEQFF
NA	NA	TRBV30	TRBJ2-7	TGTGCCTGGAGTGTAAACAGGGAGGGCGAGCAGTACTTC	CAWSVNREGEQYF
NA	NA	TRBV2	TRBJ1-5	TGTGCCAGCAGGCAGACAGTTAGCAATCAGCCCCAGCATTTT	CASRQTVSNQPQHF
NA	many	TRBV20-1	TRBJ1-5	TGCAGTGCTGGGACCCTGTATAGCAATCAGCCCCAGCATTTT	CSAGTLYSNQPQHF
TRBD2	many	TRBV6-5	TRBJ2-1	TGTGCCAGCAGTCCTCAGGCGGGGGTTCTCTCCTACAATGAGCAGTTCTTC	CASSPQAGVLSYNEQFF
NA	few	TRBV7-2	TRBJ1-1	TGTGCCAGCAGCCGGGACACGGCTTTGAAGAGAGCTTTCTTT	CASSRDTALKRAFF
TRBD2	few	TRBV7-8	TRBJ2-3	TGTGCCAGCAGCTTACTTTTGGGGGGGATCACAGATACGCAGTATTTT	CASSLLLGGITDTQYF